This T cell receptor beta chain was obtained from a study of blood T cell repertoires in COVID-19. The overall study: Spain, Italy and the United States supplied samples that represented acute and convalescent COVID-19. T cells, B-cell-depleted T cells, or PBMCs provided the cDNA or gDNA that served as material.

Under the authors' procedure: Amplification from reference gene primers served as the basis for estimated nucleated cell counts. TCRdb's table, derived via immunoSEQ multiplex PCR, lists solely in-frame clones and lacks some. V, J and clone size reflect that table, while D and trimming were determined from the DNA. Altogether roughly 140,000 clones are present, 70% to 85% being singletons, with the ten largest covering about 9.4%. V was cut by 0 bases and J by 1 base, with 9 bases left in between. The CDR3 spans 14 residues. Germline-derived CDR1 and CDR2 are GTSNPN and SVGIG (reference sequence). The specimen was peripheral blood. This TCR was sampled from a man in his 60s with active or convalescent COVID-19. The chain couples TRBV30 to TRBJ1-2; the D is unclear. The CDR3 region is CAWSVNRVNYGYTF. CDR3 nucleotide sequence: TGTGCCTGGAGTGTAAATCGAGTTAACTATGGCTACACCTTC.